This TCR beta chain was captured in a study of T cell responses to AZD1222 COVID-19 vaccine (dated by TCRdb to about 2021). About the full investigation: Because spike-specific TCR depth and breadth did not differ between the two schedules, AZD1222 recipients who got a second dose at roughly 4 weeks were pooled with those who got a second dose at roughly 12 weeks. A total of under 250 trial participants underwent TCR sequencing, of whom 200 to 220 had received two doses of AZD1222 and 26 had received two doses of the MenACWY control vaccine. Trial participants were enrolled by age into 18-55, 56-69 and 70-plus year subgroups, with around 140, 26 and 57 TCR-sequenced participants respectively. The study at large found these results: In the small 56-69-year group, the increase in depth fell short of significance, most likely because of low power. Only five to seven AZD1222 recipients were SARS-CoV-2 seropositive at baseline, limiting conclusions about previously exposed vaccinees. Because no day 14 peak-response samples were available, the repertoires could be characterized only after the peak T cell response. The vaccine-associated CD4 TCRs covered the entire spike protein, and the dominant responses fell in regions 160-218 and 743-854. Most participants were white British and females outnumbered males, and the authors suggested that clonal diversity may have been underestimated. After two AZD1222 doses, spike-specific TCR breadth and depth were significantly higher than at day 0 and than in MenACWY recipients. Nearly half of unique spike-specific TCRs reportedly recognized epitopes outside regions mutated in the B.1.351 and B.1.1.7 variants.

The sample's time point label, in plain terms: baseline before first vaccination. Vaccinee samples were obtained from the UK trials COV001 and COV002, which included a single-blind randomized controlled phase 2/3 trial of AZD1222 (ChAdOx1 nCoV-19) in healthy adults. For TCRbeta chain sequencing, PBMC samples from trial participants were taken at day 0 and at day 28 after the second dose. As encoded in the germline V gene, CDR1 is LGHNA while CDR2 is YNFKEQ. V loses 1 base of germline sequence and J loses 0 bases, and the interval between the two ends is 13 bases. The CDR3, cysteine through phenylalanine, is 17 amino acids long. Only the CDR3 region is kept as DNA, spanning 51 bases read in frame from base 1. As for this clone: There is no known antigen for this receptor. No qualities accompany the bases; no much larger clone lies one base away.

The CDR3 regions of human TCRbeta chains were analyzed by immunosequencing. The source study handled its data this way. Repertoire TCRs were checked for matches against a reference library of SARS-CoV-2-specific TCRs that had been generated using the MIRA antigen-specificity platform. Breadth was defined as the fraction of unique TCRs that were SARS-CoV-2-associated, and depth was defined as the fraction of total T cells that were SARS-CoV-2-associated. Each spike-specific TCR was assigned to its reactive spike region and to a CD4 or CD8 class using the MIRA data. Log10-transformed breadth and depth values were compared by one-way ANOVA with Sidak's multiple comparisons tests. Here the immuneACCESS table is served through TCRdb, limited to in-frame sequences with V and J called. Missing clones are a known gap in these copies; in checked studies unresolved V genes cover under half, and the rest lacks a known reason. From that table come the V and J calls and clone size; the DNA was used to work out D and trimming. A total of about 110,000 clones appear in this sample, roughly 87% of them only once. 3.5% to 4.5% of the sample goes to the ten largest clones.

The clonotype originates from an adult in good health. The sequencing here drew on peripheral blood, taken on day 0 of AZD1222 vaccination. Rearrangement joined TRBV4-2 to TRBJ1-5, with the D gene too uncertain to name. The DNA is as follows: TGTGCCAGCAGCCAAGCCGTGGAACCCTATAGCAATCAGCCCCAGCATTTT. It is translated as CASSQAVEPYSNQPQHF.